A single T cell receptor (beta chain) is shown here with its context. TCRdb's table, derived via immunoSEQ multiplex PCR, lists solely in-frame clones and lacks some. The sample shows just over 300,000 clones, around nine tenths of them seen only once. CDR1 and CDR2 from the germline V gene are LGHDT and YNNKEL (reference sequence). V was pared by 0 bases and J by 1 base, with 9 bases between. The CDR3 length is 15 residues. The data originate from a study of blood T cell repertoires in COVID-19. The sequence derives from a woman in her twenties or thirties with COVID-19, enrolled during active disease. The V gene is TRBV3-1 (or the pseudogene TRBV3-2), the J gene TRBJ1-1; D is unclear. Material for sequencing was peripheral blood. The CDR3 loop is CASSQENRRNTEAFF. Written as DNA, the CDR3 is TGTGCCAGCAGCCAAGAAAACAGACGGAACACTGAAGCTTTCTTT.